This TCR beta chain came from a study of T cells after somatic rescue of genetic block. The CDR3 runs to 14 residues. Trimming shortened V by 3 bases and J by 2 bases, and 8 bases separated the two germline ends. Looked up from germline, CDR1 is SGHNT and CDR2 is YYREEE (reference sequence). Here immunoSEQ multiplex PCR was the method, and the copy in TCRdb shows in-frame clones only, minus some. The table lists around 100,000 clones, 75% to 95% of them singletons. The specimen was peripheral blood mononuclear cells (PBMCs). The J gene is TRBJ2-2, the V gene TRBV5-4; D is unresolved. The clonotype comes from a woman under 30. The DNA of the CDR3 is TGTGCCAGCAGCTCAATCATTAACACCGGGGAGCTGTTTTTT. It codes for CASSSIINTGELFF.